This T cell receptor beta chain emerged from a study of cytomegalovirus exposure and HLA in healthy donors. The V end was cut by 2 bases, the J end by 0 bases, with 7 bases between. Germline CDR1 reads MNHEY; CDR2 reads SVGAGI. The CDR3 covers 14 residues. The PCR employed 60 Vbeta primers together with 13 Jbeta primers. Using immunoSEQ multiplex PCR, the repertoire was profiled, and TCRdb retains in-frame clones only, with some absent. The sample carries about 190,000 clones, roughly 80% recorded once. The receptor comes from a male donor in good health and CMV-seronegative. The chain combines TRBV6-5 with TRBJ2-5; TRBD1 is a possible D gene (5 bases). Sequences were obtained from PBMCs. CDR3 amino acids: CASSYKGDQETQYF. The DNA for the CDR3 is TGTGCCAGCAGTTACAAAGGGGACCAAGAGACCCAGTACTTC.